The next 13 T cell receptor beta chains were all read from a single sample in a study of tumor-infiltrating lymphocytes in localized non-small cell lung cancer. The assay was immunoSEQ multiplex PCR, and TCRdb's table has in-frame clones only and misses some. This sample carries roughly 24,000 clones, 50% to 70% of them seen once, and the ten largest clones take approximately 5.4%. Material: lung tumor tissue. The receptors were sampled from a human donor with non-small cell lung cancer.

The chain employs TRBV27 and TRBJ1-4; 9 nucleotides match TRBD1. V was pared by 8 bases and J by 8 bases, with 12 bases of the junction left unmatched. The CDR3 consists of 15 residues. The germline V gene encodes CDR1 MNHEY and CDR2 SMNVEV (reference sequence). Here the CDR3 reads CASSTPGTGPEKLFF. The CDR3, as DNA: TGTGCCAGCTCCACCCCCGGGACAGGGCCGGAAAAACTGTTTTTT. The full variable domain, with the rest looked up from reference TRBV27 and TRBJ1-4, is EAQVTQNPRYLITVTGKKLTVTCSQNMNHEYMSWYRQDPGLGLRQIYYSMNVEVTDKGDVPEGYKVSRKEKRNFPLILESPSPNQTSLYFCASSTPGTGPEKLFFGSGTQLSVL.

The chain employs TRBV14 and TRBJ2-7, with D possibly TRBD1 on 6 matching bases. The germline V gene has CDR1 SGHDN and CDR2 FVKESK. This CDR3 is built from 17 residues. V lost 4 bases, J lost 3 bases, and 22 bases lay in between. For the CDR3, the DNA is TGTGCCAGCAGCCGCTTCATGCCCGGGACACCTATCTACGAGCAGTACTTC. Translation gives CASSRFMPGTPIYEQYF.

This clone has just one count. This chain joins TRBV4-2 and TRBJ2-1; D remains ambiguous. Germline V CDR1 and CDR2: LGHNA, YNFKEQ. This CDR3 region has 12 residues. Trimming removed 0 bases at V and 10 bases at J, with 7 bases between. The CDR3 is CASSQDHGEQFF. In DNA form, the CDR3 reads TGTGCCAGCAGCCAAGATCATGGGGAGCAGTTCTTC.

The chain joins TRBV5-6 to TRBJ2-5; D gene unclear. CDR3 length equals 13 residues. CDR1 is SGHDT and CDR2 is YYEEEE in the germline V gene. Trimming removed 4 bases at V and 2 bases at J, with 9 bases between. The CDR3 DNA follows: TGTGCCAGCAGCCCCGACGTACAAGAGACCCAGTACTTC. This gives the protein CASSPDVQETQYF. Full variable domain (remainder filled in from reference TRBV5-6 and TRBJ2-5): DAGVTQSPTHLIKTRGQQVTLRCSPKSGHDTVSWYQQALGQGPQFIFQYYEEEERQRGNFPDRFSGHQFPNYSSELNVNALLLGDSALYLCASSPDVQETQYFGPGTRLLVL.

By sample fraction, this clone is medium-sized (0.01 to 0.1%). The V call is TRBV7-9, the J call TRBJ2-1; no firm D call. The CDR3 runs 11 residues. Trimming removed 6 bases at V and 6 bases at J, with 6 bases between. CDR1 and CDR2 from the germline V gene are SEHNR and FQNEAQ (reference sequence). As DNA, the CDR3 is TGTGCCAGCAGGTATTTCAATGAGCAGTTCTTC. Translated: CASRYFNEQFF.

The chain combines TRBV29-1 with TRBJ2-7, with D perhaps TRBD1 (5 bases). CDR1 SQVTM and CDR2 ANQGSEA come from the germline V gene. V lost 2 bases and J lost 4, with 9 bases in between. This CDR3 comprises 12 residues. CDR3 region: CSVESTAYEQYF. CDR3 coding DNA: TGCAGCGTTGAATCGACAGCGTACGAGCAGTACTTC.

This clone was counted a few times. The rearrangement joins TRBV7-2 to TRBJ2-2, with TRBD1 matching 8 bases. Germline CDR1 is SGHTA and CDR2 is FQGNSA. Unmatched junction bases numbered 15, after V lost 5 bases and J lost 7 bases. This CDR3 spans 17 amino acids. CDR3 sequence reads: CASSAIQGDRRDGELFF. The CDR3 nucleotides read TGTGCCAGCAGCGCAATTCAGGGGGACAGGAGGGACGGGGAGCTGTTTTTT.

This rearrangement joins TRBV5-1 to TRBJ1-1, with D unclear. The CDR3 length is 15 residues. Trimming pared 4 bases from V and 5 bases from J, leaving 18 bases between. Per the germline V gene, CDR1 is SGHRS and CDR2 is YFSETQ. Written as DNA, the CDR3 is TGCGCCAGCAGCCTTGAGGCACGGAGAGAGACTGAAGCTTTCTTT. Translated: CASSLEARRETEAFF.

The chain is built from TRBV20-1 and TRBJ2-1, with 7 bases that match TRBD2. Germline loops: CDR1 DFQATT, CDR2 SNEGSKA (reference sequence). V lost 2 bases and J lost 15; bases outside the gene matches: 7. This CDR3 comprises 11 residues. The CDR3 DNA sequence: TGCAGTGCTAGACGTGGACTAGACCTGTTCTTC. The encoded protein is CSARRGLDLFF.

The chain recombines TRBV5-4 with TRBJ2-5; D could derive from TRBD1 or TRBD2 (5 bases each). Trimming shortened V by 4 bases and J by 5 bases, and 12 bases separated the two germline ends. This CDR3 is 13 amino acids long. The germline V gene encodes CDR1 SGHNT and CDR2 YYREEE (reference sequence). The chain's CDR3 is CASSGDPQETQYF. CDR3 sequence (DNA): TGTGCCAGCAGCGGGGACCCACAGGAGACCCAGTACTTC.

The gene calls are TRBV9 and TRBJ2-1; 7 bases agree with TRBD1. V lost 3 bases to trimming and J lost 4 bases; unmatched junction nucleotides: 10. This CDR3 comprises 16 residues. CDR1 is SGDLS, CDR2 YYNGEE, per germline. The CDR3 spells CASSAQGDSSYNEQFF. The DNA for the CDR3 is TGTGCCAGCAGCGCTCAGGGGGACAGTTCTTACAATGAGCAGTTCTTC.

The CDR3 region has the DNA TGCGCCAGCAGCATAGAGGGACTAGCGGGTTCCTACGAGCAGTACTTC. Translated: CASSIEGLAGSYEQYF. The chain combines TRBV5-1 with TRBJ2-7, with 12 positions matching TRBD2. Germline CDR1 SGHRS, CDR2 YFSETQ. The CDR3 is made up of 16 amino acids. V was pared by 4 bases and J by 1 base, with 6 bases of the junction left unmatched.

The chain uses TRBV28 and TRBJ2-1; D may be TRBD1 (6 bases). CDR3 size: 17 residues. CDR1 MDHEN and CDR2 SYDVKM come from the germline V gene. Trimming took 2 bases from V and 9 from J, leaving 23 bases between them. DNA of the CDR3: TGTGCCAGCAGTTTAACGCGCGATGGGGGCAGGGTAAGTGAGCAGTTCTTC. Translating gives CASSLTRDGGRVSEQFF. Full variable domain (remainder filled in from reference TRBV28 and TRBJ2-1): DVKVTQSSRYLVKRTGEKVFLECVQDMDHENMFWYRQDPGLGLRLIYFSYDVKMKEKGDIPEGYSVSREKKERFSLILESASTNQTSMYLCASSLTRDGGRVSEQFFGPGTRLTVL.